These T cell receptor beta chains were read from a single sample in a study of T cell changes during pregnancy in multiple sclerosis. This table comes from immunoSEQ multiplex PCR, and its TCRdb copy is limited to in-frame clones, with some not included. The data show tens of thousands of clones, 70% to 90% seen once. The sequencing used peripheral blood, collected in the first trimester of pregnancy. Source of these receptors: a female donor with multiple sclerosis, enrolled in a pregnancy study. Each CDR3 is given with its conserved first and last residue. The order of the fields is D gene, J gene, V gene, clone size, CDR3 protein, CDR3 DNA. A D gene is named only where the DNA matches it firmly. Where a row states a size, it is once, few, many or the class of an expanded clone; other rows omit it.

D gene: TRBD2
J gene: TRBJ2-5
V gene: TRBV9
clone size: .
CDR3 protein: CASSVGTSGRYYSQETQYF
CDR3 DNA: TGTGCCAGCAGCGTAGGGACTAGCGGGAGGTACTACTCACAAGAGACCCAGTACTTC

D gene: .
J gene: TRBJ1-2
V gene: TRBV7-2
clone size: .
CDR3 protein: CASSLVGGAIANYGYTF
CDR3 DNA: TGTGCCAGCAGCTTAGTAGGGGGGGCCATAGCTAACTATGGCTACACCTTC

D gene: .
J gene: TRBJ2-1
V gene: TRBV2
clone size: .
CDR3 protein: CASRGDGAPFYNEQFF
CDR3 DNA: TGTGCCAGCAGAGGGGATGGGGCCCCGTTCTACAATGAGCAGTTCTTC

D gene: .
J gene: TRBJ1-2
V gene: TRBV7-2
clone size: .
CDR3 protein: CASSLRQGSYGYTF
CDR3 DNA: TGTGCCAGCAGCTTACGGCAGGGTTCCTATGGCTACACCTTC

D gene: TRBD1
J gene: TRBJ2-2
V gene: TRBV6-4
clone size: .
CDR3 protein: CASSDGDRVHTGELFF
CDR3 DNA: TGTGCCAGCAGTGACGGGGACAGGGTCCACACCGGGGAGCTGTTTTTT

D gene: .
J gene: TRBJ2-5
V gene: TRBV7-9
clone size: .
CDR3 protein: CASSLAGEGRETQYF
CDR3 DNA: TGTGCCAGCAGCTTGGCAGGGGAGGGACGGGAGACCCAGTACTTC

D gene: TRBD2
J gene: TRBJ2-3
V gene: TRBV12-5
clone size: .
CDR3 protein: CASGPGGGTDTQYF
CDR3 DNA: TGTGCTAGTGGCCCCGGGGGGGGCACAGATACGCAGTATTTT

D gene: .
J gene: TRBJ2-3
V gene: TRBV28
clone size: .
CDR3 protein: CASSFQGSSTDTQYF
CDR3 DNA: TGTGCCAGCAGTTTCCAGGGGTCCAGCACAGATACGCAGTATTTT

D gene: TRBD2
J gene: TRBJ2-1
V gene: TRBV7-8
clone size: .
CDR3 protein: CASSLTSGSIDEQFF
CDR3 DNA: TGTGCCAGCAGCTTAACCAGCGGGAGTATCGATGAGCAGTTCTTC

D gene: .
J gene: TRBJ1-2
V gene: TRBV19
clone size: .
CDR3 protein: CASSIPTGTTPGGYTF
CDR3 DNA: TGTGCCAGTAGTATCCCGACAGGTACCACTCCGGGTGGCTACACCTTC

D gene: .
J gene: TRBJ2-7
V gene: TRBV6-1
clone size: .
CDR3 protein: CASSEYPMTSLGQYF
CDR3 DNA: TGTGCCAGCAGTGAATACCCGATGACTAGTCTAGGGCAGTACTTC

D gene: .
J gene: TRBJ2-5
V gene: TRBV4-1
clone size: .
CDR3 protein: CASSLGLQETQYF
CDR3 DNA: TGCGCCAGCAGCCTGGGACTCCAAGAGACCCAGTACTTC

D gene: .
J gene: TRBJ1-2
V gene: TRBV9
clone size: .
CDR3 protein: CAPPRGNYGYTF
CDR3 DNA: TGTGCGCCGCCAAGGGGGAACTATGGCTACACCTTC

D gene: .
J gene: TRBJ2-3
V gene: TRBV5-1
clone size: .
CDR3 protein: CASSLVGGPDTQYF
CDR3 DNA: TGCGCCAGCAGCTTGGTCGGAGGGCCAGATACGCAGTATTTT

D gene: .
J gene: TRBJ2-1
V gene: TRBV21-1
clone size: once
CDR3 protein: CASSARTSGSHNEQFF
CDR3 DNA: TGTGCCAGCAGCGCGAGGACTAGCGGGAGCCACAATGAGCAGTTCTTC

D gene: .
J gene: TRBJ2-1
V gene: TRBV5-1
clone size: .
CDR3 protein: CASSGGGLCVGEQFF
CDR3 DNA: TGCGCCAGCAGCGGGGGGGGCCTTTGCGTGGGAGAGCAGTTCTTC

D gene: .
J gene: TRBJ2-1
V gene: TRBV5-4
clone size: .
CDR3 protein: CASSLQGLRYNEQFF
CDR3 DNA: TGTGCCAGCAGCTTACAGGGCCTTAGGTACAATGAGCAGTTCTTC

D gene: TRBD2
J gene: TRBJ2-1
V gene: TRBV18
clone size: once
CDR3 protein: CASSSTGGVNTYEQFF
CDR3 DNA: TGTGCCAGCTCTTCGACTGGGGGGGTTAACACCTATGAGCAGTTCTTC

D gene: .
J gene: TRBJ1-1
V gene: TRBV5-6
clone size: .
CDR3 protein: CASSLVTPRSTEAFF
CDR3 DNA: TGTGCCAGCAGCTTAGTTACCCCCCGGAGCACTGAAGCTTTCTTT

D gene: .
J gene: TRBJ1-2
V gene: TRBV7-9
clone size: .
CDR3 protein: CASLNVPASNYGYTF
CDR3 DNA: TGTGCCAGCTTAAACGTACCCGCGTCAAACTATGGCTACACCTTC

D gene: .
J gene: TRBJ1-3
V gene: TRBV5-5
clone size: once
CDR3 protein: CASSLFRTVSGNTIYF
CDR3 DNA: TGTGCCAGCAGCTTGTTCAGGACAGTCTCTGGAAACACCATATATTTT

D gene: .
J gene: TRBJ1-1
V gene: TRBV11-1
clone size: once
CDR3 protein: CASSLDSTEAFF
CDR3 DNA: TGTGCCAGCAGCTTAGACAGCACTGAAGCTTTCTTT

D gene: .
J gene: TRBJ1-2
V gene: TRBV6-5
clone size: .
CDR3 protein: CASSYSGLNYGYTF
CDR3 DNA: TGTGCCAGCAGTTACTCCGGGTTAAACTATGGCTACACCTTC

D gene: .
J gene: TRBJ2-2
V gene: TRBV18
clone size: .
CDR3 protein: CASSPPAATANTGELFF
CDR3 DNA: TGTGCCAGCTCACCCCCCGCCGCCACGGCGAACACCGGGGAGCTGTTTTTT

D gene: .
J gene: TRBJ2-7
V gene: TRBV4-1
clone size: .
CDR3 protein: CASRQADSVGLYEQYF
CDR3 DNA: TGCGCCAGCAGGCAAGCTGATTCGGTAGGACTCTACGAGCAGTACTTC

D gene: .
J gene: TRBJ2-2
V gene: TRBV5-4
clone size: .
CDR3 protein: CASSLVEGAGELFF
CDR3 DNA: TGTGCCAGCAGCTTGGTAGAAGGGGCCGGGGAGCTGTTTTTT